Sequencing of this TCR beta chain was carried out in a study of blood T cells in healthy people across ages. Findings of the study overall: Without sorted subsets, naive and antigen-experienced compartments could not be conclusively compared.

As concerns this clonotype: Its antigen remains unidentified.

Primed by a sample-barcoded 5' primer and a J-beta primer mix, a second PCR proceeded for roughly 7 to 12 cycles. TCRdb redid the calling of the 5' RACE reads with MiXCR, one entry per CDR3 protein. The table shows almost 800,000 distinct CDR3 sequences, with more than 45% occurring only once. CDR1 and CDR2 from the germline V gene are SGHTA and FQGNSA. This CDR3 is 14 amino acids long. The V gene lost 3 bases and the J gene lost 2 bases, with 7 bases spanning the gap. Whenever a sample was processed, at least 7 million PBMCs were isolated. The sample consisted of blood. The chain is built from TRBV7-2 and TRBJ2-2, with D tentatively TRBD1 (5 bases). The TCR originated in a man aged 30 to 39 in good health. The CDR3 is CASSFWTNTGELFF. CDR3 bases: TGTGCCAGCAGCTTCTGGACAAACACCGGGGAGCTGTTTTTT.